The 8 T cell receptor beta chains below all came from one sample that was sequenced in a study of T cell repertoires in cytomegalovirus infection. Each CDR3 protein gets one entry after TCRdb re-called the reads with MiXCR. This table has around 530,000 distinct CDR3 sequences, roughly 29% appearing once. Sequenced input: PBMCs. These receptors all come from a human donor in good health (CMV status not recorded). Some clones in this sample may be carry-over from other donors' samples.

This clonotype was counted a few times. This chain uses TRBV24-1 with TRBJ2-2; D is possibly TRBD2 (6 bases). Trimming stripped 5 bases from V and 7 bases from J, with 16 bases between. Germline V gives CDR1 KGHDR, CDR2 SFDVKD. The CDR3 is made up of 15 amino acids. The CDR3 sequence is CATSAAGIRVGELFF. CDR3 in DNA: TGTGCCACCAGTGCCGCGGGAATCCGAGTCGGGGAGCTGTTTTTT.

The CDR3 DNA reads as TGTGCCAGCAGTTTATCTTCCAGCGGGAGAAACGAGCAGTACTTC. Its protein product is CASSLSSSGRNEQYF. The chain is built from TRBV28 and TRBJ2-7; 8 bases are a match to TRBD2. The germline gives CDR1 MDHEN, CDR2 SYDVKM. The CDR3 has 15 amino acids. Trimming removed 1 base from V and 5 bases from J; junction bases left unmatched: 7.

This clonotype was detected only a few times. The V call is TRBV14, the J call TRBJ1-1; TRBD1 matches at 9 bases. Germline-derived CDR1 and CDR2 are SGHDN and FVKESK. CDR3 length: 13 amino acids. With 3 bases clipped from V and 11 bases from J, the junction kept 7 bases outside the gene matches. The CDR3: CASSHLDRGDAFF. CDR3 in DNA: TGTGCCAGCAGCCACCTGGACAGGGGTGACGCTTTCTTT.

This clonotype was recorded once. The chain couples TRBV20-1 to TRBJ2-2; a weak D match, TRBD2 (6 bases). This CDR3 has 15 residues. V was pared by 1 base and J by 5 bases, with 14 bases between. Germline lookup yields CDR1 DFQATT and CDR2 SNEGSKA (reference sequence). The CDR3 sequence: CSARAAGRTTGELFF. Written as DNA, the CDR3 is TGCAGTGCTAGAGCGGCAGGGAGGACGACCGGGGAGCTGTTTTTT.

This clonotype was observed a handful of times. This chain connects TRBV12-3 or TRBV12-4 to TRBJ1-3; D unclear. This CDR3 is 13 amino acids long. Between the trimmed V and J ends, which lost 7 bases and 0 bases, there was a span of 7 bases. CDR3 amino acids: CASIGDSGNTIYF. The CDR3 nucleotides read TGTGCCAGCATTGGGGACTCTGGAAACACCATATATTTT.

This chain uses TRBV11-3 with TRBJ2-7, with D maybe TRBD1 (5 bases). Germline loops: CDR1 SGHNT, CDR2 YENEEA. The CDR3 has 14 residues. V was cut by 4 bases and J by 0 bases, with 10 bases left in between. Here the CDR3 DNA reads TGTGCCAGCAGCTCGTCGACAGACTCCTACGAGCAGTACTTC. As protein: CASSSSTDSYEQYF.

This clonotype was found many times. CDR3 sequence reads: CASRRLGLAGDEQFF. The CDR3 region has the DNA TGTGCCAGCAGGCGACTAGGGCTAGCGGGAGATGAGCAGTTCTTC. The chain employs TRBV7-2 and TRBJ2-1; 10 bases agree with TRBD2. This CDR3 contains 15 residues. CDR1 and CDR2 (germline): SGHTA, FQGNSA. With V trimmed by 6 bases and J by 8 bases, 10 bases remained unmatched. The whole variable domain, filled in from reference TRBV7-2 and TRBJ2-1, reads GAGVSQSPSNKVTEKGKDVELRCDPISGHTALYWYRQSLGQGLEFLIYFQGNSAPDKSGLPSDRFSAERTGGSVSTLTIQRTQQEDSAVYLCASRRLGLAGDEQFFGPGTRLTVL.

The sample holds a few counts of this clonotype. The V and J genes are TRBV28 and TRBJ2-7; D is ambiguous. This CDR3 comprises 14 residues. Germline lookup yields CDR1 MDHEN and CDR2 SYDVKM. With 3 bases removed from V and 3 bases from J, the gap between germline ends came to 12 bases. CDR3 protein: CASSFRGPSYEQYF. CDR3 nucleotide sequence: TGTGCCAGCAGTTTCAGAGGACCCAGCTACGAGCAGTACTTC.